This T cell receptor beta chain appears in the sequencing data of a study of T cell responses to AZD1222 COVID-19 vaccine. Points from the study as a whole: Repertoire sampling happened only post peak T cell response.

The CDR3 runs to 14 residues. V shed 3 bases and J shed 1 base, with 10 bases lying between them. The V gene's germline CDR1 is LGHDT and CDR2 YNNKEL (reference sequence). TCRdb's table, derived via immunoSEQ multiplex PCR, lists solely in-frame clones and lacks some. The data contain roughly 150,000 clones, under 95% of them seen just once; the ten biggest clones take up 4% to 5.5%. Remarks on this clone: Its antigen is still unknown.

The V call is TRBV3-1 (or the pseudogene TRBV3-2), the J call TRBJ2-7, with D tentatively TRBD1 (6 bases). The receptor's source is an adult in good health. This sample comprised peripheral blood, obtained on day 0 of AZD1222 vaccination. The CDR3: CASSHYRVSYEQYF. CDR3 bases: TGTGCCAGCAGCCACTACAGGGTTTCCTACGAGCAGTACTTC.